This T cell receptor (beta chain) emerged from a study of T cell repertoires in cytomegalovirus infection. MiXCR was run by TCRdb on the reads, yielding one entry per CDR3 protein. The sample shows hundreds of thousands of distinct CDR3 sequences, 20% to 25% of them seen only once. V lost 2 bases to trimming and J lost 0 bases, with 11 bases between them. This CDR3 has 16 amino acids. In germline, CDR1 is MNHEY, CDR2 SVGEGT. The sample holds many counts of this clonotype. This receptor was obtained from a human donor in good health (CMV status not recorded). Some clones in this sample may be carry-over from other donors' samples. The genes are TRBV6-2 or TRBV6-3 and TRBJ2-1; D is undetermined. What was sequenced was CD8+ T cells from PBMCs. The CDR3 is CASSYAAPSSYNEQFF. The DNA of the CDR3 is TGTGCCAGCAGTTACGCGGCCCCAAGCTCCTACAATGAGCAGTTCTTC.